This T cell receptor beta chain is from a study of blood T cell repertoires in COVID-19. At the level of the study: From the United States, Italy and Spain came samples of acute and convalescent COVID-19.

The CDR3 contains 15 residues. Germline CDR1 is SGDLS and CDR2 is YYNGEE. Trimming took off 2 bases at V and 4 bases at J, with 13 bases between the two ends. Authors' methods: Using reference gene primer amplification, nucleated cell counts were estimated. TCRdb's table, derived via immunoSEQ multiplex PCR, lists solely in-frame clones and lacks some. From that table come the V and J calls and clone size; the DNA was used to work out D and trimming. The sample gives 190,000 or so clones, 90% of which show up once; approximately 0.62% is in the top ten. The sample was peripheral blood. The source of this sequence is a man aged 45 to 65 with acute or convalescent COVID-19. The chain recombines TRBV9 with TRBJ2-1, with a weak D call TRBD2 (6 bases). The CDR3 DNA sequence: TGTGCCAGCAGCGTTAGAGGCGGGGCTTACAATGAGCAGTTCTTC. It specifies CASSVRGGAYNEQFF. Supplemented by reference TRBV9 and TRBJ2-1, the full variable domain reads DSGVTQTPKHLITATGQRVTLRCSPRSGDLSVYWYQQSLDQGLQFLIQYYNGEERAKGNILERFSAQQFPDLHSELNLSSLELGDSALYFCASSVRGGAYNEQFFGPGTRLTVL.